This T cell receptor beta chain is drawn from a study of human T cells and chemical hapten exposure. Study-level background: How much TCR each sample yielded varied, mostly because pooled library volumes differed slightly.

Attachment of unique molecular identifiers to individual cDNA molecules was performed in the library. Methods used by the authors: Sequenced samples showed a median of approximately 100,000 TCRs each, with counts running from approximately 20,000 to 700,000. MiXCR, run by TCRdb on the 5' RACE reads, gives a single entry per CDR3 protein. TCRdb's processing, not the study's, gives the V and J calls here. Counted here are roughly 110,000 distinct CDR3 sequences, around a fifth occurring once; the ten biggest clones make up roughly 2.8%. Unfractionated whole blood was the source of the extracted total RNA. Germline CDR1 is MDHEN and CDR2 is SYDVKM. CDR3 length equals 12 residues. The V end lost 5 bases, the J end lost 11 bases, and 15 bases lay between the germline ends.

The chain is built from TRBV28 and TRBJ1-1; D gene unclear. The sequence was obtained from a human donor in good health. CDR3 bases: TGTGCCAGCAGTCCCCCTTCGAGCGGGGCTTTCTTT. It specifies CASSPPSSGAFF.